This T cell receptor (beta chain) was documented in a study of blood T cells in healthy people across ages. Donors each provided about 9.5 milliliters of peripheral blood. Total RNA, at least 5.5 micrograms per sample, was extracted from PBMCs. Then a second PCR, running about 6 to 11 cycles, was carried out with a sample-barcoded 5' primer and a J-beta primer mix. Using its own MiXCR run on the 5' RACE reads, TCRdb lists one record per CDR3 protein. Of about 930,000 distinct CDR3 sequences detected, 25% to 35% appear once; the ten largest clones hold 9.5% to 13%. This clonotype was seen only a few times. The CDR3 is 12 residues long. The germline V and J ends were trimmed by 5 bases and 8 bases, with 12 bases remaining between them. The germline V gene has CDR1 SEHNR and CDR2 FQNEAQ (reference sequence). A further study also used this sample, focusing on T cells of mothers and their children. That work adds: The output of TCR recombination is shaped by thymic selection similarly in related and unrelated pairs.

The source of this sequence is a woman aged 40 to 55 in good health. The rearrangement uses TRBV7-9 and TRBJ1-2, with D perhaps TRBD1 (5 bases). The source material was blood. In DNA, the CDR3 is TGTGCCAGCAGCGCAGGGTCCAGCGGCTACACCTTC. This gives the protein CASSAGSSGYTF.